This entry concerns a single T cell receptor beta chain. The CDR3 length is 15 residues. Between the trimmed V and J ends, which lost 3 bases and 6 bases, there was a span of 15 bases. Germline V gene data show CDR1 as SGHDN and CDR2 as FVKESK. The data belong to a study of blood T cell repertoires in COVID-19. About the research overall: The United States, Italy and Spain provided the acute and convalescent COVID-19 samples. PBMCs, B-cell-depleted T cells, or T cells were the source of the cDNA or gDNA that made up the material.

Enrolment of Seattle patients took place during active infection, and they were followed longitudinally. The repertoire was sequenced with immunoSEQ multiplex PCR; TCRdb's copy has only in-frame clones and lacks some. The sample has over 150,000 clones, roughly 88% seen once. V usage is TRBV14 and J usage is TRBJ2-4; TRBD2 might be the D (6 bases). The source is a man aged 45-65 years with COVID-19, enrolled during active disease. Source material: peripheral blood. The CDR3 coding sequence is TGTGCCAGCAGCCAGGAGGGTATAGGGTCAAACATTCAGTACTTC. It specifies CASSQEGIGSNIQYF. The full variable domain, rest sourced from reference TRBV14 and TRBJ2-4, is EAGVTQFPSHSVIEKGQTVTLRCDPISGHDNLYWYRRVMGKEIKFLLHFVKESKQDESGMPNNRFLAERTGGTYSTLKVQPAELEDSGVYFCASSQEGIGSNIQYFGAGTRLSVL.